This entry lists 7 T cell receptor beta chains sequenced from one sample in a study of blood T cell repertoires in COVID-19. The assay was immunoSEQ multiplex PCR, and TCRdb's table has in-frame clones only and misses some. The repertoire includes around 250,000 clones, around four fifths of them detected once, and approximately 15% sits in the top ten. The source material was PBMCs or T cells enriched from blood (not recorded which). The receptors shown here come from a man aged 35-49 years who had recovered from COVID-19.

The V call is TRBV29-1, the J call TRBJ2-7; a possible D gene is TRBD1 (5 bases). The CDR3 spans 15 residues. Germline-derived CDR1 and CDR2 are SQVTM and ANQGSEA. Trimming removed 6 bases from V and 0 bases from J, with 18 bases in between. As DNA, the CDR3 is TGCAGCGTCACCTTTCAGGACAAGGGCTCCTACGAGCAGTACTTC. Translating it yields CSVTFQDKGSYEQYF.

The CDR3 region has the DNA TGTGCCAGCAGTTCAGAAACCTACGAGCAGTACTTC. It yields the protein CASSSETYEQYF. The V call is TRBV2, the J call TRBJ2-7; D is unclear. The CDR3 runs to 12 residues. Germline lookup yields CDR1 SNHLY and CDR2 FYNNEI. Trimming cost V 5 bases and J 2 bases, with 7 bases left between them.

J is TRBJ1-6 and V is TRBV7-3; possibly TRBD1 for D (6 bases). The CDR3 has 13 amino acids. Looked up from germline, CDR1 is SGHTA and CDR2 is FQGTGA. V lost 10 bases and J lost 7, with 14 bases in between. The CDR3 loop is CATRLQGNSPLHF. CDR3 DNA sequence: TGTGCCACCAGGCTGCAGGGGAATTCACCCCTCCACTTT.

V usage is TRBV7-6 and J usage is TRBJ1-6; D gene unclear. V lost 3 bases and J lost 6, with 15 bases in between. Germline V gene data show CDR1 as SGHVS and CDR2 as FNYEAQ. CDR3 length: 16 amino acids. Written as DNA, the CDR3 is TGTGCCAGCAGCTTCTTCAATGAGGGAAGTAATTCACCCCTCCACTTT. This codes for CASSFFNEGSNSPLHF.

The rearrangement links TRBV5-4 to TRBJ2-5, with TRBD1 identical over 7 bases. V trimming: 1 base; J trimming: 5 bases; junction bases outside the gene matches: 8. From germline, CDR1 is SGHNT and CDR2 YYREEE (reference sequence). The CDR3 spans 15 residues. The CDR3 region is CASSLTQGDPETQYF. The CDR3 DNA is TGTGCCAGCAGCTTGACTCAGGGGGATCCGGAGACCCAGTACTTC.

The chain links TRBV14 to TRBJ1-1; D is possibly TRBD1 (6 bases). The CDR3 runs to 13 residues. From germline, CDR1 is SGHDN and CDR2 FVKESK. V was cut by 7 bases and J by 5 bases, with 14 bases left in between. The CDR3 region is CASIYQGGTEAFF. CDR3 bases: TGTGCCAGCATATATCAAGGGGGTACTGAAGCTTTCTTT.

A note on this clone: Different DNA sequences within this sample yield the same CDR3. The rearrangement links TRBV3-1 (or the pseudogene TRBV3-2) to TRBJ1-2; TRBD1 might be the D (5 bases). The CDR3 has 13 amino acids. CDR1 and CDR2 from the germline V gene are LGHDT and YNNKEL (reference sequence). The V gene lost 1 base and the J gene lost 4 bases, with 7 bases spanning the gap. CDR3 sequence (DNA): TGTGCCAGCAGCCAAGGGGGACTCTATGGCTACACCTTC. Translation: CASSQGGLYGYTF.